The present T cell receptor (beta chain) was sequenced within a study of cytomegalovirus exposure and HLA in healthy donors. In the study overall: In a later analysis, the 100 to 150 validation repertoires were reported to have used the same platform as the roughly 730 first-cohort repertoires. Study-wide findings and caveats: Rare TCR sequences dominated, though some public TCRs recurred in many donors. Under in vitro conditions, a few CMV-associated chains were confirmed as specific for CMV antigens. According to a subsequent analysis, TCR clusters from the first cohort were inclined to appear together in the 120 validation repertoires.

Method: immunoSEQ multiplex PCR; TCRdb's copy keeps in-frame clones and lacks some. The sample lists roughly 200,000 clones; around 80% were seen once. Worth noting for this clone: The target antigen is unknown.

Sample: PBMCs. The TCR was taken from a woman aged 25 to 39 in good health and CMV-seronegative.

The CDR3 DNA reads TGTGCCAGCAGCTTGAACCCAGCGGGGGGTTCAAATACGCAGTATTTT. Its translation: CASSLNPAGGSNTQYF. The V call is TRBV5-6, the J call TRBJ2-3; TRBD2 matches at 9 bases. This CDR3 region has 16 residues. In germline, CDR1 is SGHDT, CDR2 YYEEEE. With V trimmed by 1 base and J by 7 bases, 10 bases remained unmatched.